Listed here are 19 T cell receptor beta chains from one sample, sequenced in a study of blood T cell repertoires in COVID-19. Profiled with immunoSEQ multiplex PCR; TCRdb holds only in-frame clones, not every one. The top ten hold 8.4% of the sample, which has roughly 45,000 clones, about nine tenths seen once. Sequenced sample: peripheral blood. The receptors come from a man aged 55-75 years with active COVID-19.

The chain links TRBV3-1 (or the pseudogene TRBV3-2) to TRBJ1-2; 7 bases align to TRBD1. Per germline, CDR1 LGHDT and CDR2 YNNKEL (reference sequence). The length of the CDR3 is 15 residues. With 4 bases clipped from V and 4 bases from J, the junction kept 9 bases outside the gene matches. CDR3 region: CASSRTRDSIYGYTF. Written as DNA, the CDR3 is TGTGCCAGCAGCCGAACCCGGGACAGCATCTATGGCTACACCTTC.

V is TRBV18 and J is TRBJ1-5, with D possibly matching TRBD1 (5 bases). Germline V gene sequence: CDR1 KGHSH, CDR2 LQKENI. This CDR3 region has 15 residues. V lost 3 bases and J lost 7, with 16 bases in between. Here the CDR3 reads CASSPNAIQGQPQHF. For the CDR3, the DNA is TGTGCCAGCTCACCGAATGCGATTCAGGGACAGCCCCAGCATTTT.

CDR3 protein: CASSLWTGDQPQHF. The CDR3, as DNA: TGTGCCAGTAGTTTATGGACAGGGGACCAGCCCCAGCATTTT. The rearrangement links TRBV19 to TRBJ1-5; 9 nucleotides match TRBD1. V lost 5 bases, J lost 7 bases, and 6 bases stayed unmatched. This CDR3 is 14 amino acids long. Germline CDR1 LNHDA, CDR2 SQIVND (reference sequence).

The chain recombines TRBV6-4 with TRBJ2-3; 7 nucleotides match TRBD2. Trimming removed 3 bases from V and 1 base from J; junction bases left unmatched: 4. Germline CDR1 and CDR2: MRHNA and SNTAGT. The CDR3 consists of 15 residues. The CDR3 reads CASSESLAGTDTQYF. Here the CDR3 DNA reads TGTGCCAGCAGTGAAAGTCTAGCGGGCACAGATACGCAGTATTTT.

The chain uses TRBV7-6 and TRBJ2-3; the match to TRBD2 covers 14 bases. The CDR3 contains 16 residues. J was trimmed by 4 bases and V by 2 bases; bases with no gene match: 2. Germline lookup yields CDR1 SGHVS and CDR2 FNYEAQ. In DNA, the CDR3 is TGTGCCAGCAGCTTACGACTAGCGGGAGGGTCAGATACGCAGTATTTT. Residues: CASSLRLAGGSDTQYF. Complete variable domain (other parts from reference TRBV7-6 and TRBJ2-3): GAGVSQSPRYKVTKRGQDVALRCDPISGHVSLYWYRQALGQGPEFLTYFNYEAQQDKSGLPNDRFSAERPEGSISTLTIQRTEQRDSAMYRCASSLRLAGGSDTQYFGPGTRLTVL.

The chain recombines TRBV5-5 with TRBJ1-1; TRBD1 agrees at 7 bases. The CDR3 length is 13 residues. The ends lost 3 bases at V and 7 bases at J; junction bases unmatched: 6. Germline-derived CDR1 and CDR2 are SGHKS and YYEKEE (reference sequence). CDR3 in DNA: TGTGCCAGCAGCTGGGACAGAACCTTTGAAGCTTTCTTT. Its protein product is CASSWDRTFEAFF.

This clone is a singleton in its sample. The V and J genes are TRBV27 and TRBJ2-1; D is possibly TRBD1 (5 bases). The CDR3 runs 13 residues. CDR1 MNHEY and CDR2 SMNVEV come from the germline V gene (reference sequence). The V and J ends lost 6 bases and 3 bases respectively, with 9 bases between them. The CDR3 nucleotides read TGTGCCAGCAGCCCTGACAGCTACAATGAGCAGTTCTTC. Protein product: CASSPDSYNEQFF.

The J gene is TRBJ1-5, the V gene TRBV6-5; D not resolved. CDR1 is MNHEY, CDR2 SVGAGI, per germline. This CDR3 spans 14 amino acids. V lost 6 bases and J 7 bases, leaving 16 bases between the germline ends. CDR3 DNA sequence: TGTGCCAGCAGCCACCCCGAGGATCGCCAGCCCCAGCATTTT. This codes for CASSHPEDRQPQHF.

This chain connects TRBV27 to TRBJ2-1; 15 bases fit TRBD2. There are 16 residues in the CDR3. The germline gives CDR1 MNHEY, CDR2 SMNVEV (reference sequence). V gave up 5 bases and J gave up 7 bases; unmatched junction bases: 6. The CDR3 DNA follows: TGTGCCAGCAGTACCCAAGGACTAGCGGGAGGGAATGAGCAGTTCTTC. Residues: CASSTQGLAGGNEQFF.

This clone was seen once. The CDR3 is CATSASGLQETQYF. The CDR3 coding sequence is TGTGCCACCTCGGCTAGCGGACTTCAAGAGACCCAGTACTTC. The rearrangement uses TRBV11-2 and TRBJ2-5, with 7 bases fitting TRBD2. Germline loops: CDR1 SGHAT, CDR2 FQNNGV. The length of the CDR3 is 14 residues. Trimming removed 10 bases from V and 2 bases from J; junction bases left unmatched: 10.

The chain recombines TRBV19 with TRBJ2-1; 8 bases are a match to TRBD2. CDR3 size: 15 residues. The germline CDR1 and CDR2 sequences are LNHDA and SQIVND (reference sequence). V was pared by 6 bases and J by 5 bases, with 9 bases of the junction left unmatched. The CDR3 nucleotides read TGTGCCAGTAGGGTAGGCGGGAGGATCAACAATGAGCAGTTCTTC. This codes for CASRVGGRINNEQFF.

The chain is built from TRBV15 and TRBJ2-2, with 10 bases aligning to TRBD1. With 2 bases clipped from V and 16 bases from J, the junction kept 7 bases outside the gene matches. Germline lookup yields CDR1 LNHNV and CDR2 YYDKDF (reference sequence). CDR3 length equals 13 residues. The CDR3 DNA reads as TGTGCCACCAGCAGACTCGGGACAGGGGAAACGTTTTTT. This encodes CATSRLGTGETFF. Drawing the rest from reference TRBV15 and TRBJ2-2, the complete variable domain is DAMVIQNPRYQVTQFGKPVTLSCSQTLNHNVMYWYQQKSSQAPKLLFHYYDKDFNNEADTPDNFQSRRPNTSFCFLDIRSPGLGDTAMYLCATSRLGTGETFFGEGSRLTVL.

Only one count was recorded for this clone. An end of the junction differs from the germline gene, which may be a read error. The genes are TRBV23-1 and TRBJ2-2, with 8 bases lining up with TRBD1. TRBV23-1 has ORF status, its function being uncertain. The CDR3 loop spans 17 amino acids. The CDR3 here is CASSQSWRQGNAGELFF. The CDR3 nucleotides read TGCGCCAGCAGTCAATCGTGGCGACAGGGGAACGCCGGGGAGCTGTTTTTT.

The genes are TRBV11-2 and TRBJ1-1; 9 bases line up with TRBD1. The CDR3 extends over 15 amino acids. V dropped 2 bases and J dropped 4; count of bases not matched to a gene: 5. Per germline, CDR1 SGHAT and CDR2 FQNNGV. The CDR3 is CASSLQGQGITEAFF. The CDR3 DNA follows: TGTGCCAGCAGCTTACAGGGACAGGGTATCACTGAAGCTTTCTTT.

This clone counts as medium-sized. The chain recombines TRBV7-3 with TRBJ1-2; 10 bases are a match to TRBD1. CDR3 length: 15 residues. V lost 4 bases and J lost 3; bases outside the gene matches: 5. Looked up from germline, CDR1 is SGHTA and CDR2 is FQGTGA. Here the CDR3 reads CASSWGQGTDYGYTF. The CDR3 DNA reads TGTGCCAGCAGCTGGGGACAGGGGACCGACTATGGCTACACCTTC.

This clone came up a few times. The V gene is TRBV5-6, the J gene TRBJ2-3; unclear D gene. Trimming shortened V by 3 bases and J by 2 bases, and 4 bases separated the two germline ends. Germline loops: CDR1 SGHDT, CDR2 YYEEEE. This CDR3 has 12 residues. CDR3 bases: TGTGCCAGCAGCTCCCTCACAGATACGCAGTATTTT. Translating gives CASSSLTDTQYF.

CDR3 nucleotides: TGTGCCAGCAGCGGGGCCCCCACAGGGGGCAGGGAGACCCAGTACTTC. It yields the protein CASSGAPTGGRETQYF. The genes are TRBV11-2 and TRBJ2-5; the match to TRBD1 covers 9 bases. CDR1 and CDR2 (germline): SGHAT, FQNNGV. This CDR3 contains 16 residues. With V trimmed by 5 bases and J by 5 bases, 12 bases remained unmatched.

The CDR3 bases are TGTGCCAGTACCTCTCGGGGGGGGTATAATTCACCCCTCCACTTT. It specifies CASTSRGGYNSPLHF. This sequence joins TRBV19 and TRBJ1-6, with a tentative D call TRBD1 (5 bases). CDR1 is LNHDA, CDR2 SQIVND, per germline (reference sequence). CDR3 length: 15 residues. Trimming removed 7 bases from V and 4 bases from J, with 14 bases in between.

This clone occurred a few times. The chain couples TRBV23-1 to TRBJ2-3; 12 nucleotides agree with TRBD2. TRBV23-1 qualifies as an ORF whose function is uncertain. The CDR3 has 17 amino acids. V trimming: 4 bases; J trimming: 4 bases; junction bases outside the gene matches: 9. CDR3 residues: CASSPPQTSGSADTQYF. The CDR3 bases are TGCGCCAGCAGTCCGCCCCAGACTAGCGGGAGTGCAGATACGCAGTATTTT.